One and the same sample provided the 22 T cell receptor beta chains below, sequenced in a study of regulatory T cells in long-lasting Graves disease. Researchers made TCR beta libraries by using iRepertoire HTBI primers and running Arm-PCR on CDR3 regions. A single record per CDR3 protein comes from TCRdb applying MiXCR to the multiplex PCR reads. This sample has hundreds of thousands of distinct CDR3 sequences, with roughly 15% found just once. Regarding time point: newly diagnosed GD, antithyroid drugs for less than 3 months. Construction of the TCR library relied on RNA isolated from PBMCs. The same data also went into a second study, on T cells in Graves' hyperthyroidism and ophthalmopathy.

The input for sequencing was peripheral blood mononuclear cells (PBMCs), taken at new diagnosis, from a patient treated with antithyroid drugs. These receptors came from a young woman with Graves disease.

There are many counts of this clonotype. V gene TRBV6-1 combines with J gene TRBJ2-3; D ambiguous. This CDR3 has 13 residues. Germline-derived CDR1 and CDR2 are MNHNS and SASEGT. The V end was cut by 2 bases, the J end by 5 bases, with 8 bases between. In DNA, the CDR3 is TGTGCCAGCAGTGAAACCAGGAAAGATACGCAGTATTTT. Protein sequence: CASSETRKDTQYF.

This clonotype came up once. J is TRBJ1-1 and V is TRBV18, with 7 bases identical to TRBD1. V trimming: 6 bases; J trimming: 4 bases; junction bases outside the gene matches: 11. Germline values: CDR1 KGHSH, CDR2 LQKENI. This CDR3 has 15 residues. In DNA form, the CDR3 reads TGTGCCAGCTCTCCTACGACAGGGACGGGCACTGAAGCTTTCTTT. Translated: CASSPTTGTGTEAFF. Combining the CDR3 with reference TRBV18 and TRBJ1-1 gives the whole variable domain NAGVMQNPRHLVRRRGQEARLRCSPMKGHSHVYWYRQLPEEGLKFMVYLQKENIIDESGMPKERFSAEFPKEGPSILRIQQVVRGDSAAYFCASSPTTGTGTEAFFGQGTRLTVV.

This clonotype appeared many times. The gene calls are TRBV6-5 and TRBJ1-2; D ambiguous. This CDR3 contains 14 residues. The germline V and J ends were trimmed by 0 bases and 8 bases, with 13 bases remaining between them. Germline V gives CDR1 MNHEY, CDR2 SVGAGI. The CDR3 protein is CASSYSRSGEGYTF. The DNA for the CDR3 is TGTGCCAGCAGTTACTCGAGATCCGGGGAAGGCTACACCTTC.

This clonotype was found many times. V usage is TRBV27 and J usage is TRBJ2-4; TRBD2 is a possible D gene (7 bases). The CDR3 has 15 amino acids. Trimming shortened V by 3 bases and J by 0 bases, and 9 bases separated the two germline ends. Germline lookup yields CDR1 MNHEY and CDR2 SMNVEV (reference sequence). DNA for the CDR3: TGTGCCAGCAGTTTCGGGGGGCTAGCCAAAAACATTCAGTACTTC. It specifies CASSFGGLAKNIQYF.

This clonotype was detected a few times. This sequence joins TRBV6-1 and TRBJ1-1, with D perhaps matching TRBD1 (5 bases). This CDR3 is 17 amino acids long. Trimming removed 6 bases from V and 1 base from J, with 21 bases in between. Germline V CDR1 and CDR2: MNHNS, SASEGT. The CDR3 sequence is CASSPHIGAHPNTEAFF. The CDR3 coding sequence is TGTGCCAGCAGCCCCCATATAGGGGCCCATCCGAACACTGAAGCTTTCTTT.

This clonotype was found a few times. Mismatch with germline at one junction end may stem from a read error. The chain couples TRBV5-1 to TRBJ1-1; D is undetermined. The CDR3 runs 14 residues. Germline-derived CDR1 and CDR2 are SGHRS and YFSETQ. Here the CDR3 DNA reads TGCGCCAGCAGATTGGCAGGTGAGAACACTGAAGCTTTCTTT. This codes for CASRLAGENTEAFF.

The sample holds many counts of this clonotype. This chain links TRBV6-1 with TRBJ2-3; D ambiguous. V lost 2 bases and J 1 base, leaving 16 bases between the germline ends. From germline, CDR1 is MNHNS and CDR2 SASEGT. This CDR3 contains 17 residues. Here the CDR3 DNA reads TGTGCCAGCAGTGAAACCGGGCCAAGTTTGGGCACAGATACGCAGTATTTT. Its translation: CASSETGPSLGTDTQYF.

This clonotype was observed a single time. A much larger clone differs from this one at a single base, so this may be a read error. This chain links TRBV2 with TRBJ2-1; 12 bases align to TRBD2. Trimming removed 8 bases from V and 5 bases from J; junction bases left unmatched: 7. The CDR3 length is 15 residues. The germline V gene has CDR1 SNHLY and CDR2 FYNNEI. DNA for the CDR3: TGTGCCAGCTCGTGGACTAGCGGGGCTAACAATGAGCAGTTCTTC. This codes for CASSWTSGANNEQFF. The full variable domain, in which reference TRBV2 and TRBJ2-1 provide the parts outside the CDR3, is EPEVTQTPSHQVTQMGQEVILRCVPISNHLYFYWYRQILGQKVEFLVSFYNNEISEKSEIFDDQFSVERPDGSNFTLKIRSTKLEDSAMYFCASSWTSGANNEQFFGPGTRLTVL.

There are many counts of this clonotype. The chain joins TRBV11-2 to TRBJ1-1, with 7 bases identical to TRBD1. The CDR3 consists of 15 residues. With 4 bases clipped from V and 0 bases from J, the junction kept 5 bases outside the gene matches. From germline, CDR1 is SGHAT and CDR2 FQNNGV. The CDR3 nucleotides are TGTGCCAGCAGCTCCGAGGACAGGTTGAACACTGAAGCTTTCTTT. This codes for CASSSEDRLNTEAFF. Together with reference TRBV11-2 and TRBJ1-1, the CDR3 gives the full variable domain: EAGVAQSPRYKIIEKRQSVAFWCNPISGHATLYWYQQILGQGPKLLIQFQNNGVVDDSQLPKDRFSAERLKGVDSTLKIQPAKLEDSAVYLCASSSEDRLNTEAFFGQGTRLTVV.

This sequence joins TRBV10-3 and TRBJ1-5; D gene ambiguous. CDR1 is ENHRY and CDR2 is SYGVKD in the germline V gene. The germline V and J ends were trimmed by 7 bases and 5 bases, with 9 bases remaining between them. The CDR3 is 12 residues long. CDR3 amino acids: CAINSGDQPQHF. The CDR3 coding sequence is TGTGCCATCAATTCGGGCGATCAGCCCCAGCATTTT.

The chain combines TRBV5-4 with TRBJ2-1; 8 positions agree with TRBD2. Unmatched junction bases numbered 4, after V lost 0 bases and J lost 2 bases. This CDR3 contains 16 residues. Germline CDR1 is SGHNT and CDR2 is YYREEE (reference sequence). The CDR3 nucleotides read TGTGCCAGCAGCTTGGGAGCGGGAGTAACCTACAATGAGCAGTTCTTC. Protein: CASSLGAGVTYNEQFF.

This clonotype was detected ten times or more. This rearrangement joins TRBV28 to TRBJ1-5; 7 bases map to TRBD1. The junction had 12 bases not matched to a gene; V was cut back by 5 bases and J by 5 bases. The CDR3 is 16 residues long. CDR1 and CDR2 (germline): MDHEN, SYDVKM. CDR3 sequence: CASSPDLKQGYQPQHF. The DNA for the CDR3 is TGTGCCAGCAGTCCCGACCTCAAACAGGGGTATCAGCCCCAGCATTTT. The entire variable domain, with the rest obtained from reference TRBV28 and TRBJ1-5, is as follows: DVKVTQSSRYLVKRTGEKVFLECVQDMDHENMFWYRQDPGLGLRLIYFSYDVKMKEKGDIPEGYSVSREKKERFSLILESASTNQTSMYLCASSPDLKQGYQPQHFGDGTRLSIL.

The chain joins TRBV10-3 to TRBJ2-2; D not resolved. Deletions cut 10 bases from V and 0 bases from J, with 15 bases between. The length of the CDR3 is 15 residues. Germline V gene sequence: CDR1 ENHRY, CDR2 SYGVKD. CDR3 DNA sequence: TGTGCCACCCGCTCTATCCAAGCGAACACCGGGGAGCTGTTTTTT. Translation: CATRSIQANTGELFF.

This clonotype has ten or more counts. The chain couples TRBV20-1 to TRBJ2-7; the match to TRBD2 covers 7 bases. This CDR3 is 16 amino acids long. Germline V gene lookup returns CDR1 DFQATT and CDR2 SNEGSKA (reference sequence). With 3 bases clipped from V and 5 bases from J, the junction kept 16 bases outside the gene matches. CDR3 residues: CSARAHLGREYDEQYF. CDR3 nucleotides: TGCAGTGCTAGGGCCCATCTCGGGCGGGAGTACGACGAGCAGTACTTC.

This clonotype was seen only a few times. V is TRBV7-2 and J is TRBJ1-2; no reliable D call. This CDR3 spans 10 amino acids. V lost 3 bases and J lost 7, with 3 bases in between. CDR1 is SGHTA and CDR2 is FQGNSA in the germline V gene. DNA for the CDR3: TGTGCCAGCAGCTTCGGTGGCTACACCTTC. This codes for CASSFGGYTF.

There are many counts of this clonotype. This rearrangement joins TRBV3-1 to TRBJ1-1; unclear D gene. The CDR3 is 17 amino acids. Germline V gene data show CDR1 as LGHDT and CDR2 as YNNKEL (reference sequence). V was clipped by 0 bases and J by 2 bases, with 16 bases between them. CDR3 sequence reads: CASSQEGPLSQNTEAFF. Written as DNA, the CDR3 is TGTGCCAGCAGCCAAGAGGGCCCCTTGAGTCAAAACACTGAAGCTTTCTTT.

This clonotype showed up many times. V gene TRBV6-2 or TRBV6-3 combines with J gene TRBJ1-5, with no clear D. The CDR3 consists of 15 residues. Germline values: CDR1 MNHEY, CDR2 SVGEGT. Trimming took off 6 bases at V and 2 bases at J, with 14 bases between the two ends. CDR3 in DNA: TGTGCCAGCAGGGGCCTCGATAAGGGCAATCAGCCCCAGCATTTT. Residues: CASRGLDKGNQPQHF.

Comment on this clonotype: This may arise from a read error, as a much more abundant clone is one base away. CDR3 in amino acids: CSAIVAGQEAQYF. In DNA form, the CDR3 reads TGCAGTGCTATTGTGGCGGGACAAGAGGCCCAGTACTTC. The chain uses TRBV20-1 and TRBJ2-5; either TRBD1 or TRBD2 may supply D (6 bases each). This CDR3 spans 13 amino acids. Germline V gene data show CDR1 as DFQATT and CDR2 as SNEGSKA (reference sequence).

This clonotype was seen at least ten times. The chain carries TRBV6-2 or TRBV6-3 and TRBJ2-7; weak D call: TRBD2 (6 bases). CDR1 and CDR2 from the germline V gene are MNHEY and SVGEGT. The CDR3 loop spans 12 amino acids. Trimming took 11 bases from V and 2 from J, leaving 13 bases between them. In DNA form, the CDR3 reads TGTGCCGTTCGGGGGAGGCCCTACGAGCAGTACTTC. It is translated as CAVRGRPYEQYF.

The gene calls are TRBV4-3 and TRBJ2-6, with TRBD1 identical over 9 bases. Germline V CDR1 and CDR2: LGHNA, YSLEER. The CDR3 extends over 17 amino acids. With 4 bases clipped from V and 0 bases from J, the junction kept 4 bases outside the gene matches. CDR3 in DNA: TGCGCCAGCAGCCCGAGGGACAGGGACTCTGGGGCCAACGTCCTGACTTTC. Protein product: CASSPRDRDSGANVLTF.

At least ten counts were recorded for this clonotype. V and J are TRBV7-3 and TRBJ2-1; no clear D. The CDR3 runs 13 residues. V was cut by 2 bases and J by 6 bases, with 8 bases left in between. CDR1 and CDR2 (germline): SGHTA, FQGTGA. In DNA form, the CDR3 reads TGTGCCAGCAGCTTAGCCAACCCCAATGAGCAGTTCTTC. Its translation is CASSLANPNEQFF. The whole variable domain, remainder taken from reference TRBV7-3 and TRBJ2-1, is GAGVSQTPSNKVTEKGKYVELRCDPISGHTALYWYRQSLGQGPEFLIYFQGTGAADDSGLPNDRFFAVRPEGSVSTLKIQRTERGDSAVYLCASSLANPNEQFFGPGTRLTVL.

In this sample, this clonotype turned up many times. The rearrangement joins TRBV6-5 to TRBJ1-2; 7 bases are a match to TRBD1. Germline values: CDR1 MNHEY, CDR2 SVGAGI. The CDR3 is made up of 16 amino acids. V dropped 1 base and J dropped 7; count of bases not matched to a gene: 12. The DNA for the CDR3 is TGTGCCAGCAGTTACTTCGACGACAGGGTGGAGGTTGGCTACACCTTC. Its translation is CASSYFDDRVEVGYTF.